This T cell receptor beta chain emerged from a study of T cell responses to AZD1222 COVID-19 vaccine. Using immunoSEQ multiplex PCR, the repertoire was profiled, and TCRdb retains in-frame clones only, with some absent. Among around 120,000 clones, 80% to 95% were seen once, and the ten largest hold over 7.5%. The clonotype was recovered from an adult who received the AZD1222 COVID-19 vaccine. The sample in question was peripheral blood, obtained 28 days after the second AZD1222 dose.

The CDR3, as DNA: TGTGCCAGCACAGGGTCTGGCGGCAATCAGCCCCAGCATTTT. Translating it yields CASTGSGGNQPQHF. The J gene is TRBJ1-5, the V gene TRBV28; possible D gene TRBD1, 5 bases. The CDR3 is made up of 14 amino acids. Between the trimmed V and J ends, which lost 7 bases and 2 bases, there was a span of 12 bases. Germline V CDR1 and CDR2: MDHEN, SYDVKM.